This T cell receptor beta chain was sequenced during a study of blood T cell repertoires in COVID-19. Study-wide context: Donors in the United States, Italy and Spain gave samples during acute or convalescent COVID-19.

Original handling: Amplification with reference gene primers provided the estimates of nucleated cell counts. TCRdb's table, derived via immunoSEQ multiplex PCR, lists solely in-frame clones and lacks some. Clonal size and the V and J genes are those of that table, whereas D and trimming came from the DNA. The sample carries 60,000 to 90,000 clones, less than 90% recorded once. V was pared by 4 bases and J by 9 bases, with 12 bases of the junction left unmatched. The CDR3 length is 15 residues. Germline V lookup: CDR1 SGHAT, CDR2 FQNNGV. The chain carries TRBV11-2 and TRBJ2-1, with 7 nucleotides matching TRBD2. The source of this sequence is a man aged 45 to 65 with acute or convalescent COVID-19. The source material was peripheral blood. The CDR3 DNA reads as TGTGCCAGCAGCTCTAGAGAAGGACTAGGTGGTGAGCAGTTCTTC. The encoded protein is CASSSREGLGGEQFF.